These 17 T cell receptor beta chains originate from one sample sequenced in a study of tumor and adjacent non-tumor tissue in lung cancer. TCRbeta libraries were built with three rounds of nested PCR, modified from ARM-PCR. Using its own MiXCR run on the multiplex PCR reads, TCRdb lists one record per CDR3 protein. The data show 75,000 to 95,000 distinct CDR3 sequences, just over 65% seen once. No cell sorting was done before RNA was extracted from the tissue. The sequenced material came from lung tumor tissue. The source is a man in his fifties or sixties with non-small cell lung cancer.

In the case of this clonotype: One base away lies a much larger clone, so this may be a sequencing read error. This sequence joins TRBV20-1 and TRBJ2-5; 7 nucleotides match TRBD2. CDR3 length equals 16 residues. Germline CDR1 is DFQATT and CDR2 is SNEGSKA (reference sequence). The V and J ends lost 1 base and 3 bases, in that order; junction bases with no gene match: 11. The CDR3 protein is CSARGLAAGHKETQYF. CDR3 DNA: TGCAGTGCTAGAGGGCTAGCGGCAGGGCATAAAGAGACCCAGTACTTC.

As regards this clonotype: A much larger clone differs from this one at a single base, so this may be a read error. V and J are TRBV18 and TRBJ1-5; D is undetermined. CDR3 size: 13 residues. CDR1 and CDR2 (germline): KGHSH, LQKENI. The CDR3 DNA is TGTGACAGCTCCGAAGGTGTAAATCAGCCCCAGCATTTT. Residues: CDSSEGVNQPQHF.

With regard to this clonotype: The conserved closing phenylalanine or tryptophan is absent in this CDR3, likely reflecting a read error. V gene TRBV7-9 combines with J gene TRBJ1-6, with D uncertain. Germline CDR1 reads SEHNR; CDR2 reads FQNEAQ (reference sequence). CDR3 size: 17 residues. The DNA of the CDR3 is TGTTCCGGCAGCCCGACACGGAGGAGTGGGTATAATTCACCCCTCCACTAT. Its protein product is CSGSPTRRSGYNSPLHY.

At least ten counts were recorded for this clonotype. The chain uses TRBV7-8 and TRBJ1-4; TRBD1 might be the D (6 bases). The ends were cut back, 5 bases at V and 7 bases at J, with 17 bases in the middle. The CDR3 runs to 15 residues. Germline V gives CDR1 SGHVS, CDR2 FQNEAQ. CDR3 protein: CASSPGQPRGEKLFF. CDR3 in DNA: TGTGCCAGCAGCCCTGGACAGCCGCGAGGTGAAAAACTGTTTTTT.

Note on this clonotype: This CDR3 is missing its conserved last phenylalanine or tryptophan, likely due to a read error. The chain uses TRBV29-1 and TRBJ2-1, with D unclear. Germline values: CDR1 SQVTM, CDR2 ANQGSEA. The CDR3 is 15 amino acids. The CDR3 bases are TGCAGCGTTGAGGGTAGTCACAACTCATACAATAAGCAGTTCTTA. Its translation: CSVEGSHNSYNKQFL.

Regarding this clonotype: A single base separates this from a much larger clone, so it may be a read error. V gene TRBV11-2 combines with J gene TRBJ1-1, with a possible D match to TRBD1 (5 bases). The CDR3 consists of 11 residues. The germline gives CDR1 SGHAT, CDR2 FQNNGV. The CDR3 DNA is TGTGCCAACAGCTTAGCCGGGACAGCTTTCTTT. As protein: CANSLAGTAFF.

Regarding this clonotype: A read error may produce the germline difference seen at one junction end. The genes are TRBV6-6 and TRBJ1-5; unclear D gene. The CDR3 totals 17 residues. Germline-derived CDR1 and CDR2 are MNHNY and SVGAGI (reference sequence). CDR3 in amino acids: CASRPLVTTFGNQHQHF. CDR3 bases: TGTGCCAGCAGGCCCCTGGTAACGACGTTTGGCAATCAGCACCAGCATTTT.

For this clonotype: One end of the junction fails to match germline, which may point to a read error. V usage is TRBV4-1 and J usage is TRBJ2-7; D is perhaps TRBD2 (5 bases). Germline CDR1 reads MGHRA; CDR2 reads YSYEKL. This CDR3 contains 12 residues. CDR3 DNA: TGCGCCAGTAGCCTTAGGGCGGGCGATCAGTACTTC. Amino acids: CASSLRAGDQYF.

As concerns this clonotype: The conserved final phenylalanine or tryptophan is absent from the CDR3, which likely points to a read error. The CDR3 region has the DNA TGTGCCAACAGTTCTTGGCGGACTAGCGGTACCTACAATGAGCAGTTCGTC. It encodes CANSSWRTSGTYNEQFV. The V call is TRBV12-3 or TRBV12-4, the J call TRBJ2-1; 10 bases line up with TRBD2. The CDR3 is 17 amino acids.

This clonotype was seen only a few times. The chain uses TRBV6-1 and TRBJ2-7; tentative D call: TRBD1 (5 bases). Per germline, CDR1 MNHNS and CDR2 SASEGT. The CDR3 has 16 residues. Trimming shortened V by 7 bases and J by 6 bases, and 25 bases separated the two germline ends. The CDR3 is CASTLAPGRKGLEQYF. CDR3 nucleotides: TGTGCCAGCACTCTGGCCCCCGGACGAAAGGGGCTCGAGCAGTACTTC.

This clonotype was detected ten times or more. The chain combines TRBV6-2 or TRBV6-3 with TRBJ2-2; no definite D call. Germline V gene lookup returns CDR1 MNHEY and CDR2 SVGEGT. The CDR3 sequence is 11 residues long. V lost 7 bases and J 6 bases, leaving 6 bases between the germline ends. The CDR3 region is CASTTSGELFF. CDR3 in DNA: TGTGCCAGCACTACTTCCGGGGAGCTGTTTTTT.

In regard to this clonotype: A junction boundary mismatches the germline segment, possibly from a read error. The chain couples TRBV20-1 to TRBJ1-2, with a tentative D call TRBD1 (5 bases). The CDR3 loop spans 13 amino acids. Germline V gene data show CDR1 as DFQATT and CDR2 as SNEGSKA (reference sequence). The CDR3 coding sequence is TGCAGTGCTAGAACTGGGACGGCCTATGGTTACACCTTC. This sequence encodes CSARTGTAYGYTF.

About this clonotype itself: One end of the junction is discordant with germline, which a read error may explain. J is TRBJ1-5 and V is TRBV6-5; unclear D gene. The CDR3 consists of 14 residues. The germline V gene encodes CDR1 MNHEY and CDR2 SVGAGI. CDR3: CASGPRNSNEPQHF. The CDR3, as DNA: TGTGCCAGCGGTCCTCGGAATAGCAATGAGCCCCAGCATTTT.

As regards this clonotype: This is likely a read error, given that the CDR3 carries no conserved phenylalanine or tryptophan at its end. The chain couples TRBV6-2 or TRBV6-3 to TRBJ2-1, with D uncertain. CDR3 size: 13 residues. Between the trimmed V and J ends, which lost 10 bases and 9 bases, there was a span of 19 bases. Looked up from germline, CDR1 is MNHEY and CDR2 is SVGEGT. Here the CDR3 reads CANSLCLDGEQFL. The CDR3 region has the DNA TGTGCCAACAGCCTCTGCTTAGACGGTGAGCAGTTCTTA.

This clonotype occurred many times. The chain couples TRBV12-3 or TRBV12-4 to TRBJ1-4; TRBD1 matches 10 bases. The CDR3 spans 13 residues. J lost 10 bases, V lost 4 bases, and 3 bases had no gene match. The CDR3 sequence is CASSWTGGGKLFF. CDR3 nucleotides: TGTGCCAGCAGTTGGACAGGGGGAGGAAAACTGTTTTTT.

The J gene is TRBJ2-3, the V gene TRBV6-2 or TRBV6-3; TRBD2 matches 7 bases. V trimming: 0 bases; J trimming: 1 base; junction bases outside the gene matches: 10. CDR3 size: 18 residues. Germline values: CDR1 MNHEY, CDR2 SVGEGT. CDR3 residues: CASSYSREVGPCTDTQYF. In DNA, the CDR3 is TGTGCCAGCAGTTACTCTCGGGAGGTTGGCCCCTGCACAGATACGCAGTATTTT.

This clonotype was counted at least ten times. V usage is TRBV28 and J usage is TRBJ2-1; 9 nucleotides agree with TRBD2. Germline-derived CDR1 and CDR2 are MDHEN and SYDVKM. Unmatched junction bases numbered 4, after V lost 2 bases and J lost 8 bases. CDR3 length: 14 residues. In DNA, the CDR3 is TGTGCCAGCAGTTTACACCGCGGGGGGGATGAGCAGTTCTTC. Amino acid sequence: CASSLHRGGDEQFF. The complete variable domain, with remaining parts taken from reference TRBV28 and TRBJ2-1, reads DVKVTQSSRYLVKRTGEKVFLECVQDMDHENMFWYRQDPGLGLRLIYFSYDVKMKEKGDIPEGYSVSREKKERFSLILESASTNQTSMYLCASSLHRGGDEQFFGPGTRLTVL.